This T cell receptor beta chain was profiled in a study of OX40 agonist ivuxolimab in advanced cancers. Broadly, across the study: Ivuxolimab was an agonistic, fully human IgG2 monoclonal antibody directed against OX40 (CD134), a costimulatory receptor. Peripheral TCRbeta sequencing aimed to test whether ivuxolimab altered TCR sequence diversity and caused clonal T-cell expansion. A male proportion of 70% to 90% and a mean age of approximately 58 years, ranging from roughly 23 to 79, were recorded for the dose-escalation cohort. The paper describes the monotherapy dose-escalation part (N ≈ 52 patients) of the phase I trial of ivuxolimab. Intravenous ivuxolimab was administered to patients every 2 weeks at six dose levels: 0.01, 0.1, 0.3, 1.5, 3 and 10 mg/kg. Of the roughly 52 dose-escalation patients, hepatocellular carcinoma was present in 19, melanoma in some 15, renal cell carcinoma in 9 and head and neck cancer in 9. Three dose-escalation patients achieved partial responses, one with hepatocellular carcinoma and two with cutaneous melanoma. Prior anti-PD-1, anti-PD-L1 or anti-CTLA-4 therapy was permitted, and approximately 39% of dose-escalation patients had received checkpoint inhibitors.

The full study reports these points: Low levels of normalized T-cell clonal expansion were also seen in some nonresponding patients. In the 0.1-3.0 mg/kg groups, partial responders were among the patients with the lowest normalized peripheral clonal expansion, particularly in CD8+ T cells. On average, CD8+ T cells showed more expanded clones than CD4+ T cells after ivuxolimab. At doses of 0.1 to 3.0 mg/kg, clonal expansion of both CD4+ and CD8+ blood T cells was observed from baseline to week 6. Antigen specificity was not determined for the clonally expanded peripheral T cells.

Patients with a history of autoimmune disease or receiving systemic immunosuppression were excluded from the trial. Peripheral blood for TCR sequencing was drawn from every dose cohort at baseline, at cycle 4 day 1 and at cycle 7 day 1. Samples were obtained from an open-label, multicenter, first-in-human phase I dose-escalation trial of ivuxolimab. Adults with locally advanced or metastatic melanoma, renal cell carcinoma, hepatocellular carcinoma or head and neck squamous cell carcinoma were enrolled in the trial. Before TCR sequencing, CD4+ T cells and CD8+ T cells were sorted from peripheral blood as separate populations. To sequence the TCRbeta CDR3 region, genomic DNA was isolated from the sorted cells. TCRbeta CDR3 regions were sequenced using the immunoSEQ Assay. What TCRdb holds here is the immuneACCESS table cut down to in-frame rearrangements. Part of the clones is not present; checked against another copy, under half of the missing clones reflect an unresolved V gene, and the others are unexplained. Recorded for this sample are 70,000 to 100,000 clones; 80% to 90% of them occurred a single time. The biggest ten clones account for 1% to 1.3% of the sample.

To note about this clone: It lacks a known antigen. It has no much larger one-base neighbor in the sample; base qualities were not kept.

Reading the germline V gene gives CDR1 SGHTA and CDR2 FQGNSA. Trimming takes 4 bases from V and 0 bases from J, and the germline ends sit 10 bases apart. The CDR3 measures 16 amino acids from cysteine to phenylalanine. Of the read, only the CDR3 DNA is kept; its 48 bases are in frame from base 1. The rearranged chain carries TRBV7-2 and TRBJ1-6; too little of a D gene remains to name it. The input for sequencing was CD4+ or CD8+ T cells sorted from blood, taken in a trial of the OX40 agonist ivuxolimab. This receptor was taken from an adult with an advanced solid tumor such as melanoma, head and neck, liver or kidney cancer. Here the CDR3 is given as CASSYDLSSYNSPLHF. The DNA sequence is TGTGCCAGCAGCTACGACTTGAGCTCCTATAATTCACCCCTCCACTTT.